This passage covers 9 T cell receptor beta chains from one sample sequenced in a study of cytomegalovirus exposure and HLA in healthy donors (dated by TCRdb to 2017 to 2019). Libraries were built with the immunoSEQ multiplex PCR assay. A mixture of 60 forward primers for TCR Vbeta segments and 13 reverse primers for TCR Jbeta segments was used in the multiplex PCR. Held by TCRdb, this immuneACCESS table contains in-frame sequences only and omits some clones. Under half of the omission traces to an unresolved V gene where checked; the cause of the rest is unknown. Within this sample are approximately 180,000 clones, with about three quarters of them counted one time only. Approximately 6% of the sample is in the top ten clones. Sequenced input: PBMCs. The receptors derive from a man between 40 and 49 years old in good health and CMV-seropositive.

The chain joins TRBV7-2 to TRBJ2-5; 13 bases are shared with TRBD2. The closer fit of TRBJ2-7 to the DNA end suggests the J call may be wrong. Germline CDR1 SGHTA, CDR2 FQGNSA. This CDR3 is built from 15 residues. The CDR3 nucleotides are TGTGCCAGCAGCTTCATAGGGACTAGCGGGACCGAGCAGTACTTC. It codes for CASSFIGTSGTEQYF.

The rearrangement joins TRBV7-2 to TRBJ2-3, with TRBD2 as a possible D gene (6 bases). Germline values: CDR1 SGHTA, CDR2 FQGNSA. CDR3 length: 15 residues. The V end was cut by 2 bases, the J end by 0 bases, with 9 bases between. In DNA, the CDR3 is TGTGCCAGCAGCTTAACACGGGAGAGCACAGATACGCAGTATTTT. Amino acids: CASSLTRESTDTQYF.

The chain recombines TRBV5-1 with TRBJ1-1, with 7 bases identical to TRBD1. The length of the CDR3 is 15 residues. The V segment lost 4 bases and the J segment 0 bases; nucleotides outside the gene matches: 6. From germline, CDR1 is SGHRS and CDR2 YFSETQ. This CDR3 is CASSATGQMNTEAFF. CDR3 coding DNA: TGCGCCAGCAGCGCCACGGGACAGATGAACACTGAAGCTTTCTTT.

The rearrangement links TRBV6-6 to TRBJ2-3, with 13 bases that match TRBD2. Germline CDR1 and CDR2: MNHNY and SVGAGI (reference sequence). The ends lost 5 bases at V and 1 base at J; junction bases unmatched: 3. This CDR3 spans 16 amino acids. DNA for the CDR3: TGTGCCAGCAGTCAAGGGACTAGCGGGGGCACAGATACGCAGTATTTT. It translates to CASSQGTSGGTDTQYF.

The chain links TRBV5-8 to TRBJ1-1; TRBD1 might be the D (5 bases). Trimming shortened V by 4 bases and J by 1 base, and 11 bases separated the two germline ends. This CDR3 contains 14 residues. Germline V gene data show CDR1 as SGHTS and CDR2 as YDEGEE. The CDR3 sequence: CASSASTGNTEAFF. CDR3 coding DNA: TGTGCCAGCAGCGCGTCTACAGGGAACACTGAAGCTTTCTTT. Full variable domain (remainder filled in from reference TRBV5-8 and TRBJ1-1): EAGVTQSPTHLIKTRGQQATLRCSPISGHTSVYWYQQALGLGLQFLLWYDEGEERNRGNFPPRFSGRQFPNYSSELNVNALELEDSALYLCASSASTGNTEAFFGQGTRLTVV.

The rearrangement joins TRBV7-9 to TRBJ2-1; 15 nucleotides align to TRBD2. Germline V lookup: CDR1 SEHNR, CDR2 FQNEAQ (reference sequence). After removal of 5 bases from V and 6 bases from J, the junction contained 5 bases not matched to a gene. There are 16 residues in the CDR3. The CDR3 bases are TGTGCCAGCAGCGTAAGGGGACTAGCGGGAGGCAATGAGCAGTTCTTC. This gives the protein CASSVRGLAGGNEQFF.

This clone was observed a few times. V is TRBV12-5 and J is TRBJ2-1, with TRBD1 matching over 10 bases. This CDR3 has 14 residues. From germline, CDR1 is LGHNT and CDR2 FRNRAP. V gave up 6 bases and J gave up 8 bases; unmatched junction bases: 7. Here the CDR3 DNA reads TGTGCTAGTGGGCCGGGACAGGGGATGTATGAGCAGTTCTTC. It translates to CASGPGQGMYEQFF.

As for this clone: Sequence at one end of the junction differs from germline and may be a read error. V is TRBV6-1 and J is TRBJ1-2; D perhaps matches TRBD1 (6 bases). There are 15 residues in the CDR3. The germline V gene encodes CDR1 MNHNS and CDR2 SASEGT. For the CDR3, the DNA is TGTGCCAGCAGTGAAGCGGCAGGGGCCGACTACGGCTACACCTTC. Translated, it gives CASSEAAGADYGYTF.

This chain connects TRBV2 to TRBJ2-3; TRBD1 matches 9 bases. Germline CDR1 and CDR2: SNHLY and FYNNEI. This CDR3 region has 15 residues. The junction had 10 bases not matched to a gene; V was cut back by 6 bases and J by 6 bases. CDR3 residues: CASRIMDRGSDTQYF. The CDR3 DNA reads TGTGCCAGCAGAATTATGGACAGGGGATCTGATACGCAGTATTTT.